This TCR beta chain was retrieved from a study of chemoradiotherapy in HPV16-positive cancers. The CDR3 is 14 amino acids. Germline CDR1 reads MNHEY; CDR2 reads SMNVEV (reference sequence). The V end lost 4 bases, the J end lost 0 bases, and 10 bases lay between the germline ends. Generated by immunoSEQ multiplex PCR, the TCRdb table keeps only in-frame clones and is missing some. The sample lists over 5,000 clones; 77% were seen once. This chain connects TRBV27 to TRBJ2-7; D is perhaps TRBD1 or TRBD2 (6 bases each). This specimen consisted of tumor tissue, obtained from a patient who underwent chemoradiotherapy. This receptor was taken from a human donor with HPV-associated anogenital cancer. The CDR3 protein is CASSWGASSYEQYF. DNA for the CDR3: TGTGCCAGCAGTTGGGGGGCCTCCTCCTACGAGCAGTACTTC.